These 14 T cell receptor beta chains originate from one sample sequenced in a study of T cell responses to AZD1222 COVID-19 vaccine. Method: immunoSEQ multiplex PCR; TCRdb's copy keeps in-frame clones and lacks some. Among tens of thousands of clones listed, 89% were seen once. The sample here was peripheral blood, taken on day 0 of AZD1222 vaccination. The receptors derive from an adult in good health.

This clone was seen just once. This chain uses TRBV5-5 with TRBJ2-2; 8 bases line up with TRBD2. The CDR3 totals 16 residues. The trim removed 4 bases at V and 6 bases at J, leaving 11 bases unmatched. CDR1 and CDR2 from the germline V gene are SGHKS and YYEKEE (reference sequence). The CDR3 loop reads CASSVPGLVEAGELFF. CDR3 DNA: TGTGCCAGCAGCGTGCCGGGACTAGTTGAGGCCGGGGAGCTGTTTTTT.

The chain employs TRBV19 and TRBJ2-7; no clear D gene. V dropped 4 bases and J dropped 2 bases, with 9 bases sitting between them. From germline, CDR1 is LNHDA and CDR2 SQIVND (reference sequence). The CDR3 length is 13 residues. CDR3 nucleotide sequence: TGTGCCAGTAGTACAAGGGTTACCTACGAGCAGTACTTC. It is translated as CASSTRVTYEQYF.

This chain uses TRBV7-2 with TRBJ2-1; D tentatively fits TRBD1 or TRBD2 (6 bases each). Trimming shortened V by 5 bases and J by 9 bases, and 17 bases separated the two germline ends. Germline values: CDR1 SGHTA, CDR2 FQGNSA. The CDR3 sequence is 14 residues long. The CDR3 loop reads CASSPGGPGGEQFF. CDR3 nucleotides: TGTGCCAGCAGCCCCGGGGGCCCCGGGGGTGAGCAGTTCTTC.

This clone was seen just once. The rearrangement joins TRBV21-1 to TRBJ1-5; the D call in the table, TRBD1, was not verified against the DNA. TRBV21-1 counts as a pseudogene. This CDR3 has 17 amino acids. The CDR3 nucleotides read TGTGCCAGCAGCGGCCGGGACAGGGCCTTAGCAAATCAGCCCCAGCATTTT. This gives the protein CASSGRDRALANQPQHF.

Judged by abundance, this clone is medium-sized (0.01 to 0.1%). This chain connects TRBV6-1 to TRBJ2-2, with 9 bases that match TRBD1. The CDR3 sequence is 15 residues long. Trimming cost V 1 base and J 3 bases; bases outside gene matches: 0. CDR1 is MNHNS, CDR2 SASEGT, per germline. The CDR3 coding sequence is TGTGCCAGCAGTGAAGGGGACAGGGACACCGGGGAGCTGTTTTTT. It translates to CASSEGDRDTGELFF.

The rearrangement uses TRBV11-2 and TRBJ1-4; 12 positions agree with TRBD1. V dropped 4 bases and J dropped 13; count of bases not matched to a gene: 7. The CDR3 consists of 14 residues. Germline assignment: CDR1 SGHAT and CDR2 FQNNGV. Here the CDR3 reads CASSSGTGGFRLFF. In nucleotides, the CDR3 is TGTGCCAGCAGCTCCGGGACAGGGGGCTTTAGACTGTTTTTT.

The V call is TRBV5-1, the J call TRBJ1-2, with D unresolved. This CDR3 is 13 amino acids long. Germline loops: CDR1 SGHRS, CDR2 YFSETQ. V was shortened by 2 bases and J by 8 bases, with 13 bases between the two germline ends. Written as DNA, the CDR3 is TGCGCCAGCAGCTTTAGTCCTTGGGAAGGCTACACCTTC. Residues: CASSFSPWEGYTF. Full variable domain (missing parts from reference TRBV5-1 and TRBJ1-2): KAGVTQTPRYLIKTRGQQVTLSCSPISGHRSVSWYQQTPGQGLQFLFEYFSETQRNKGNFPGRFSGRQFSNSRSEMNVSTLELGDSALYLCASSFSPWEGYTFGSGTRLTVV.

V gene TRBV27 combines with J gene TRBJ2-1, with D tentatively TRBD2 (5 bases). Trimming pared 1 base from V and 0 bases from J, leaving 10 bases between. Germline lookup yields CDR1 MNHEY and CDR2 SMNVEV (reference sequence). The length of the CDR3 is 16 residues. The CDR3 DNA follows: TGTGCCAGCAGTTTATACGGCGGGCCCTCCTACAATGAGCAGTTCTTC. Encoded protein: CASSLYGGPSYNEQFF.

This clone was picked up one time. J is TRBJ2-3 and V is TRBV5-1; D not certain. The CDR3 extends over 14 amino acids. CDR1 and CDR2 (germline): SGHRS, YFSETQ. The germline V and J ends were trimmed by 6 bases and 1 base, with 12 bases remaining between them. CDR3 DNA sequence: TGCGCCAGCAATGTGGCCACAGGCACAGATACGCAGTATTTT. It yields the protein CASNVATGTDTQYF.

This clone was recorded once. The chain links TRBV6-5 to TRBJ2-7; 9 bases agree with TRBD1. The CDR3 covers 16 residues. CDR1 is MNHEY and CDR2 is SVGAGI in the germline V gene. V was pared by 4 bases and J by 0 bases, with 7 bases of the junction left unmatched. The CDR3 region has the DNA TGTGCCAGCAGTTGGCGGGACAGGGAGGGCTCCTACGAGCAGTACTTC. It encodes CASSWRDREGSYEQYF.

The chain uses TRBV10-3 and TRBJ1-4; D remains unclear. V lost 3 bases and J lost 3, with 11 bases in between. This CDR3 spans 15 amino acids. Germline V gene data show CDR1 as ENHRY and CDR2 as SYGVKD. The CDR3 here is CAISDPGGSNEKLFF. DNA of the CDR3: TGTGCCATCAGTGACCCAGGTGGGTCTAATGAAAAACTGTTTTTT.

This clone has only one observation. The chain has TRBV4-2 and TRBJ2-3; TRBD2 matches at 15 bases. Per germline, CDR1 LGHNA and CDR2 YNFKEQ. Trimming at V came to 1 base and at J to 0 bases, leaving 11 bases not matched to a gene. The CDR3 consists of 21 residues. The CDR3 here is CASSQVMGVGLAGGSTDTQYF. DNA for the CDR3: TGTGCCAGCAGCCAAGTTATGGGCGTGGGACTAGCGGGGGGTAGCACAGATACGCAGTATTTT.

The gene calls are TRBV21-1 and TRBJ2-7; the table's D call, TRBD1, has no DNA check behind it. TRBV21-1 is recorded as a pseudogene. The CDR3 totals 13 residues. The CDR3 loop reads CATVGQTCYEQYF. In DNA form, the CDR3 reads TGTGCCACGGTGGGACAGACCTGTTACGAGCAGTACTTC.

This chain's CDR3 is CASSKSMTGELFF. CDR3 coding DNA: TGTGCCAGCAGCAAATCAATGACCGGGGAGCTGTTTTTT. The rearrangement uses TRBV11-2 and TRBJ2-2; D remains unclear. Germline assignment: CDR1 SGHAT and CDR2 FQNNGV. The CDR3 is 13 residues long. V gave up 5 bases and J gave up 5 bases, with 9 bases separating them. Drawing the rest from reference TRBV11-2 and TRBJ2-2, the complete variable domain is EAGVAQSPRYKIIEKRQSVAFWCNPISGHATLYWYQQILGQGPKLLIQFQNNGVVDDSQLPKDRFSAERLKGVDSTLKIQPAKLEDSAVYLCASSKSMTGELFFGEGSRLTVL.